Each of the 13 T cell receptor beta chains below was sequenced from the same sample in a study of blood T cells in healthy people across ages. A second about 6 to 12 cycle PCR used barcoded and J-beta primers. TCRdb ran MiXCR on the 5' RACE reads and lists one entry per CDR3 protein. The sample shows about 400,000 distinct CDR3 sequences, about half of them seen only once. Sequencing input: blood. These receptor sequences come from a man in his 60s in good health.

This clonotype came up many times. The V and J genes are TRBV2 and TRBJ1-2; 10 bases align to TRBD1. With 3 bases clipped from V and 3 bases from J, the junction kept 7 bases outside the gene matches. The CDR3 is 16 residues long. CDR1 is SNHLY, CDR2 FYNNEI, per germline. CDR3 coding DNA: TGTGCCAGCAGTGACGCCCGGGACAGGGGTGACTATGGCTACACCTTC. Its protein product is CASSDARDRGDYGYTF. The whole variable domain, filled in from reference TRBV2 and TRBJ1-2, reads EPEVTQTPSHQVTQMGQEVILRCVPISNHLYFYWYRQILGQKVEFLVSFYNNEISEKSEIFDDQFSVERPDGSNFTLKIRSTKLEDSAMYFCASSDARDRGDYGYTFGSGTRLTVV.

This chain uses TRBV6-2 or TRBV6-3 with TRBJ2-7, with D possibly matching TRBD2 (6 bases). Per the germline V gene, CDR1 is MNHEY and CDR2 is SVGEGT. V shed 2 bases and J shed 2 bases, with 16 bases lying between them. The CDR3 runs to 16 residues. CDR3 sequence reads: CASSYPSGGSTYEQYF. For the CDR3, the DNA is TGTGCCAGCAGTTACCCCTCAGGAGGGTCCACCTACGAGCAGTACTTC.

This clonotype was detected ten times or more. V is TRBV28 and J is TRBJ2-7, with TRBD1 matching 9 bases. Germline lookup yields CDR1 MDHEN and CDR2 SYDVKM. V shed 2 bases and J 5 bases; nucleotides not matched to a gene: 7. The CDR3 has 15 residues. The CDR3 reads CASSLPGQGQNEQYF. CDR3 sequence (DNA): TGTGCCAGCAGTTTACCAGGACAGGGGCAGAACGAGCAGTACTTC.

V usage is TRBV4-2 and J usage is TRBJ2-5; a weak D match, TRBD1 (5 bases). The CDR3 sequence is 15 residues long. The V end was cut by 1 base, the J end by 2 bases, with 11 bases between. Looked up from germline, CDR1 is LGHNA and CDR2 is YNFKEQ. The CDR3 nucleotides are TGTGCCAGCAGCCAAGCCGGGCAGGGACAAGAGACCCAGTACTTC. It codes for CASSQAGQGQETQYF.

This clonotype occurred a few times. The chain couples TRBV5-1 to TRBJ2-5; a weak D match, TRBD2 (5 bases). This CDR3 region has 13 residues. Germline lookup yields CDR1 SGHRS and CDR2 YFSETQ. V was pared by 5 bases and J by 5 bases, with 13 bases between. The CDR3 DNA reads as TGCGCCAGCAGTTTCTGGACTCCTGAGACCCAGTACTTC. Translation: CASSFWTPETQYF.

The gene calls are TRBV29-1 and TRBJ2-1; D is unresolved. Between the trimmed V and J ends, which lost 7 bases and 6 bases, there was a span of 13 bases. The CDR3 contains 12 residues. Looked up from germline, CDR1 is SQVTM and CDR2 is ANQGSEA. The CDR3 protein is CSASESGNEQFF. DNA for the CDR3: TGCAGCGCCTCAGAATCAGGCAATGAGCAGTTCTTC.

This clonotype was picked up a small number of times. The V and J genes are TRBV13 and TRBJ2-5; D call uncertain. CDR3 length: 15 residues. Trimming cost V 0 bases and J 5 bases, with 13 bases left between them. Germline V gene data show CDR1 as PRHDT and CDR2 as FYEKMQ (reference sequence). The CDR3 reads CASSLGAPQVETQYF. Written as DNA, the CDR3 is TGTGCCAGCAGCTTAGGCGCTCCCCAGGTTGAGACCCAGTACTTC.

Comments on this clonotype: A read error is possible here, since a much larger clone lies one base away. This chain joins TRBV9 and TRBJ2-1; TRBD2 agrees at 9 bases. Germline CDR1 SGDLS, CDR2 YYNGEE. The CDR3 loop spans 12 amino acids. With 4 bases clipped from V and 13 bases from J, the junction kept 6 bases outside the gene matches. CDR3 nucleotides: TGTGCCAGCAGCCCCCAGCGGGAGGACCAGTTCTTC. This codes for CASSPQREDQFF. The whole variable domain, remainder taken from reference TRBV9 and TRBJ2-1, is DSGVTQTPKHLITATGQRVTLRCSPRSGDLSVYWYQQSLDQGLQFLIQYYNGEERAKGNILERFSAQQFPDLHSELNLSSLELGDSALYFCASSPQREDQFFGPGTRLTVL.

This rearrangement joins TRBV7-8 to TRBJ2-1; no definite D call. This CDR3 is 14 amino acids long. Germline assignment: CDR1 SGHVS and CDR2 FQNEAQ. V was trimmed by 1 base and J by 4 bases, leaving 8 bases between them. In DNA, the CDR3 is TGTGCCAGCAGCTTAGTTTACAGATACAATGAGCAGTTCTTC. Amino acid sequence: CASSLVYRYNEQFF.

This clonotype was recorded at least ten times. V and J are TRBV28 and TRBJ2-3, with D possibly matching TRBD2 (6 bases). CDR3 length: 16 residues. The V end was cut by 8 bases, the J end by 5 bases, with 23 bases between. CDR1 is MDHEN, CDR2 SYDVKM, per germline. In nucleotides, the CDR3 is TGTGCCAGCCGTATAGGAGGGACGGGAATCGTAGATACGCAGTATTTT. Its translation: CASRIGGTGIVDTQYF.

Details on this clonotype: One junction end disagrees with the germline gene, perhaps due to a read error. The V and J genes are TRBV27 and TRBJ2-7; 9 bases are a match to TRBD2. This CDR3 contains 18 residues. CDR1 is MNHEY and CDR2 is SMNVEV in the germline V gene (reference sequence). Here the CDR3 reads CASSLWAVSGTSSYGQYF. The CDR3 nucleotides read TGTGCCAGCAGTTTATGGGCGGTGTCCGGGACTAGCTCCTACGGGCAGTACTTC.

This clonotype was picked up a small number of times. The chain joins TRBV5-1 to TRBJ2-3; 9 bases align to TRBD1. V lost 0 bases and J lost 2; bases outside the gene matches: 7. Germline V gene sequence: CDR1 SGHRS, CDR2 YFSETQ. The CDR3 contains 17 residues. This CDR3 is CASSLVWDRVDTDTQYF. CDR3 nucleotides: TGCGCCAGCAGCTTGGTATGGGACAGGGTCGACACAGATACGCAGTATTTT.

There are a few counts of this clonotype. This sequence joins TRBV7-9 and TRBJ2-5; 9 positions agree with TRBD1. The ends lost 1 base at V and 5 bases at J; junction bases unmatched: 5. CDR1 and CDR2 from the germline V gene are SEHNR and FQNEAQ (reference sequence). CDR3 length: 15 residues. CDR3 DNA sequence: TGTGCCAGCAGCTTAGGAGGGACAGGGTGGGAGACCCAGTACTTC. Amino acids: CASSLGGTGWETQYF.